This TCR beta chain was sequenced in a study of blood T cell repertoires in COVID-19. Looking at the study overall: Donors in the United States, Italy and Spain gave samples during acute or convalescent COVID-19. PBMCs, B-cell-depleted T cells, or T cells were the source of the cDNA or gDNA that made up the material.

The table came from immunoSEQ multiplex PCR; TCRdb's copy has only in-frame clones and leaves some out. The sample lists fewer than 300,000 clones; 91% were seen once. V dropped 0 bases and J dropped 5; count of bases not matched to a gene: 4. Per the germline V gene, CDR1 is SGDLS and CDR2 is YYNGEE. The length of the CDR3 is 16 residues. The Seattle patients, enrolled during active infection, were followed longitudinally. This receptor was obtained from a person under 30 with COVID-19, enrolled during active disease. Sequencing was done on a sample of peripheral blood. The chain recombines TRBV9 with TRBJ2-2; 10 nucleotides match TRBD2. The CDR3 is CASSVDPSGSTGELFF. CDR3 DNA: TGTGCCAGCAGCGTAGATCCTAGCGGGAGTACCGGGGAGCTGTTTTTT.